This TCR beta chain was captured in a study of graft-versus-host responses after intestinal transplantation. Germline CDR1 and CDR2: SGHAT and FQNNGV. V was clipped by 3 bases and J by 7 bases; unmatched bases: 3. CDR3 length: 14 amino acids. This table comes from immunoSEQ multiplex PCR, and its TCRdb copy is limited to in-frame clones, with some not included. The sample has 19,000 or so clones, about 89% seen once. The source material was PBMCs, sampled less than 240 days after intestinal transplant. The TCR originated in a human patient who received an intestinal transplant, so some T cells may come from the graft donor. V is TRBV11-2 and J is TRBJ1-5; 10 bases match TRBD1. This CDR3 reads CASSFGTGDQPQHF. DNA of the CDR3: TGTGCCAGCAGCTTCGGGACAGGGGACCAGCCCCAGCATTTT.